This T cell receptor (beta chain) was identified during a study of blood T cells in healthy people across ages. From germline, CDR1 is SGHTA and CDR2 FQGTGA. The length of the CDR3 is 13 residues. V was clipped by 5 bases and J by 2 bases, with 9 bases between them. The authors ran a second PCR of roughly 6 to 12 cycles using a sample-barcoded 5' primer and a J-beta primer mix. From the 5' RACE reads, TCRdb called clonotypes with MiXCR, one entry per CDR3 protein. The table lists about 800,000 distinct CDR3 sequences, 20% to 25% of them singletons, with under 4.5% in the top ten. Every donor provided 7.5 to 10 milliliters of peripheral blood. Notes on the study in general: PBMC samples, being unsorted, prevented any conclusive comparison of naive and antigen-experienced cells.

Concerning this clonotype itself: Its matching antigen is unknown.

The data were also submitted as part of a second study, on T cells of mothers and their children. That work adds: Samples came from a few healthy Caucasian mothers and their six children.

The sequence came from a boy aged 10-17 years in good health. The rearrangement uses TRBV7-3 and TRBJ2-5, with D hard to call. The sequencing sample was made of blood. CDR3 protein: CASSVSAQETQYF. The CDR3 DNA is TGTGCCAGCAGCGTCTCGGCACAAGAGACCCAGTACTTC.